One and the same sample provided the 24 T cell receptor beta chains below, sequenced in a study of spatial heterogeneity in lung cancer. As to time point: blood at routine non-recurrence follow-up after resection. From tumor, nontumor lung or frozen PBMC, whole RNA was taken unsorted for sequencing. TCRdb ran MiXCR on the 5' RACE reads and lists one entry per CDR3 protein. The table has fewer than 30,000 distinct CDR3 sequences, around 5.8% seen once; the top ten hold under 25%. The sequenced sample was PBMCs, obtained at follow-up. The receptors shown here come from a male donor with early-stage non-small cell lung cancer.

The chain recombines TRBV20-1 with TRBJ2-5; 9 nucleotides agree with TRBD2. V shed 5 bases and J 4 bases; nucleotides not matched to a gene: 8. The V gene's germline CDR1 is DFQATT and CDR2 SNEGSKA (reference sequence). The CDR3 has 14 amino acids. For the CDR3, the DNA is TGCAGTGCTGGGGGGACTAGCAGGGGAGAGACCCAGTACTTC. Protein: CSAGGTSRGETQYF.

The genes are TRBV6-5 and TRBJ1-1, with D hard to call. The CDR3 is 14 residues long. Trimming took off 3 bases at V and 0 bases at J, with 8 bases between the two ends. The germline CDR1 and CDR2 sequences are MNHEY and SVGAGI. CDR3 loop: CASSYSRLNTEAFF. In DNA, the CDR3 is TGTGCCAGCAGTTATAGTCGGCTGAACACTGAAGCTTTCTTT.

The chain combines TRBV7-9 with TRBJ1-4; D unresolved. The V and J ends lost 1 base and 0 bases respectively, with 9 bases between them. CDR1 SEHNR and CDR2 FQNEAQ come from the germline V gene (reference sequence). The CDR3 runs to 16 residues. CDR3 nucleotide sequence: TGTGCCAGCAGCTTAGTGACAACTTCAACTAATGAAAAACTGTTTTTT. Its translation: CASSLVTTSTNEKLFF.

This clonotype occurred many times. V gene TRBV10-3 combines with J gene TRBJ2-5; possibly TRBD2 for D (5 bases). The V end lost 7 bases, the J end lost 5 bases, and 14 bases lay between the germline ends. This CDR3 contains 13 residues. CDR1 is ENHRY and CDR2 is SYGVKD in the germline V gene. The CDR3 DNA is TGTGCCATCACCCCAGGACTCGGGGAGACCCAGTACTTC. Translated: CAITPGLGETQYF.

This clonotype was counted many times. The gene calls are TRBV7-3 and TRBJ1-1, with D perhaps TRBD1 (6 bases). The ends were cut back, 4 bases at V and 1 base at J, with 10 bases in the middle. Germline values: CDR1 SGHTA, CDR2 FQGTGA. CDR3 length equals 14 residues. In DNA form, the CDR3 reads TGTGCCAGCAGCTCGACAGGAAGGAACACTGAAGCTTTCTTT. Its protein is CASSSTGRNTEAFF.

This clonotype is termed medium-sized (0.01 to 0.1%). The V gene is TRBV7-9, the J gene TRBJ2-3; no clear D gene. The CDR3 extends over 15 amino acids. Germline V gene data show CDR1 as SEHNR and CDR2 as FQNEAQ (reference sequence). V lost 5 bases and J lost 2, with 14 bases in between. CDR3 region: CASSNTLSYTDTQYF. The CDR3 region has the DNA TGTGCCAGCAGCAACACCCTTAGCTACACAGATACGCAGTATTTT.

The CDR3 is CASRPSSGGVHEQYF. The CDR3 nucleotides are TGTGCCAGCAGACCCTCTAGCGGGGGTGTCCACGAGCAGTACTTC. The chain has TRBV6-2 or TRBV6-3 and TRBJ2-7; 10 positions match TRBD2. V lost 6 bases to trimming and J lost 5 bases; unmatched junction nucleotides: 10. Germline V CDR1 and CDR2: MNHEY, SVGEGT. The CDR3 sequence is 15 residues long.

This clonotype has at least ten counts. The J gene is TRBJ1-1, the V gene TRBV9; D is unresolved. Trimming cost V 4 bases and J 2 bases, with 15 bases left between them. Germline V gene lookup returns CDR1 SGDLS and CDR2 YYNGEE. The CDR3 runs 15 residues. CDR3 in amino acids: CASSPLGGSNTEAFF. CDR3 bases: TGTGCCAGCAGCCCCCTTGGAGGGAGTAACACTGAAGCTTTCTTT.

This clonotype was counted between two and nine times. The gene calls are TRBV5-6 and TRBJ1-1; D is unresolved. Between the trimmed V and J ends, which lost 3 bases and 4 bases, there was a span of 10 bases. This CDR3 comprises 13 residues. Germline lookup yields CDR1 SGHDT and CDR2 YYEEEE. The CDR3 DNA reads TGTGCCAGCAGCTCCCCCGGGTCCACTGAAGCTTTCTTT. Protein product: CASSSPGSTEAFF. The entire variable domain, with the rest obtained from reference TRBV5-6 and TRBJ1-1, is as follows: DAGVTQSPTHLIKTRGQQVTLRCSPKSGHDTVSWYQQALGQGPQFIFQYYEEEERQRGNFPDRFSGHQFPNYSSELNVNALLLGDSALYLCASSSPGSTEAFFGQGTRLTVV.

This clonotype was found a few times. This sequence joins TRBV6-2 or TRBV6-3 and TRBJ1-5; D may be TRBD1 (5 bases). CDR3 size: 18 residues. V was trimmed by 8 bases and J by 5 bases, leaving 28 bases between them. From germline, CDR1 is MNHEY and CDR2 SVGEGT. The CDR3 loop reads CASQARQPKNRIDQPQHF. In nucleotides, the CDR3 is TGTGCCAGCCAGGCCCGACAGCCTAAGAATAGAATCGATCAGCCCCAGCATTTT.

This clonotype showed up many times. The chain is built from TRBV29-1 and TRBJ1-2; TRBD1 is a possible D gene (5 bases). CDR1 is SQVTM and CDR2 is ANQGSEA in the germline V gene. Trimming took 1 base from V and 3 from J, leaving 9 bases between them. This CDR3 region has 13 residues. The chain's CDR3 is CSVEGGADYGYTF. The CDR3 nucleotides read TGCAGCGTTGAAGGAGGGGCCGACTATGGCTACACCTTC.

At least ten counts were recorded for this clonotype. V and J are TRBV2 and TRBJ2-3; D gene unclear. This CDR3 is 13 amino acids long. The ends were cut back, 6 bases at V and 2 bases at J, with 9 bases in the middle. Germline assignment: CDR1 SNHLY and CDR2 FYNNEI. CDR3 loop: CASRLEATDTQYF. CDR3 in DNA: TGTGCCAGCAGGCTAGAAGCCACAGATACGCAGTATTTT.

This clonotype was recorded many times. The chain recombines TRBV3-1 with TRBJ2-3, with 7 bases matching TRBD2. CDR3 length: 15 amino acids. CDR1 and CDR2 (germline): LGHDT, YNNKEL (reference sequence). Germline trimming cut 4 bases from V and 7 bases from J; bases unmatched to any gene: 11. The CDR3 loop reads CASSRRMVLANTQYF. CDR3 in DNA: TGTGCCAGCAGCCGCCGGATGGTACTAGCGAATACGCAGTATTTT.

This clonotype occurred many times. The rearrangement joins TRBV7-6 to TRBJ2-1; D unclear. The germline V gene encodes CDR1 SGHVS and CDR2 FNYEAQ. CDR3 size: 12 residues. Trimming removed 5 bases at V and 3 bases at J, with 5 bases between. The CDR3: CASSPLYNEQFF. The DNA for the CDR3 is TGTGCCAGCAGCCCCCTCTACAATGAGCAGTTCTTC.

This clonotype was counted at least ten times. The genes are TRBV12-3 or TRBV12-4 and TRBJ2-2, with 10 bases lining up with TRBD1. Germline trimming cut 8 bases from V and 4 bases from J; bases unmatched to any gene: 1. The CDR3 is made up of 13 amino acids. The DNA of the CDR3 is TGTGCCAGCGGGGACAGGGGCACCGGGGAGCTGTTTTTT. Protein sequence: CASGDRGTGELFF.

This clonotype was counted many times. This rearrangement joins TRBV2 to TRBJ2-2, with TRBD2 matching over 7 bases. The CDR3 runs 17 residues. CDR1 is SNHLY, CDR2 FYNNEI, per germline. Trimming removed 4 bases from V and 2 bases from J; junction bases left unmatched: 10. The CDR3 bases are TGTGCCAGCAGTGGCGGGCTAGCGGCCGCAAACACCGGGGAGCTGTTTTTT. Amino acids: CASSGGLAAANTGELFF.

This clonotype was seen more than once but under ten times. The chain employs TRBV7-2 and TRBJ2-1, with 10 bases identical to TRBD2. Germline V gene data show CDR1 as SGHTA and CDR2 as FQGNSA. This CDR3 comprises 15 residues. Germline trimming cut 5 bases from V and 0 bases from J; bases unmatched to any gene: 1. CDR3 in amino acids: CASSPSGGSYNEQFF. The CDR3 DNA follows: TGTGCCAGCAGCCCTAGCGGGGGCTCCTACAATGAGCAGTTCTTC.

The chain employs TRBV3-2 and TRBJ2-3; no check of the table's D call, TRBD2, against the DNA was made. TRBV3-2 is designated a pseudogene. The CDR3 spans 19 residues. The DNA of the CDR3 is TGTGCCAGCAGCCAAGTTGCGACTAGCGGGATCCTTATCACAGATACGCAGTATTTT. Amino acid sequence: CASSQVATSGILITDTQYF.

This clonotype has a count of ten or more. V gene TRBV10-3 combines with J gene TRBJ2-7; TRBD1 matches 8 bases. CDR1 is ENHRY and CDR2 is SYGVKD in the germline V gene. The CDR3 covers 16 residues. With V trimmed by 4 bases and J by 4 bases, 12 bases remained unmatched. CDR3 sequence reads: CAISGISTGEVYEQYF. The CDR3 region has the DNA TGTGCCATCAGTGGGATTTCGACAGGGGAGGTTTACGAGCAGTACTTC.

In its sample, this clonotype was seen many times. The chain joins TRBV10-3 to TRBJ1-2; a weak D match, TRBD1 (6 bases). The germline V gene has CDR1 ENHRY and CDR2 SYGVKD. The CDR3 spans 13 residues. V lost 5 bases to trimming and J lost 2 bases, with 9 bases between them. DNA for the CDR3: TGTGCCATCAGTAGACAGGAAAACTATGGCTACACCTTC. Its translation: CAISRQENYGYTF.

This clonotype was counted many times. The chain employs TRBV10-3 and TRBJ2-7; 11 positions agree with TRBD2. The CDR3 is 15 amino acids. The trim removed 2 bases at V and 1 base at J, leaving 1 base unmatched. Per the germline V gene, CDR1 is ENHRY and CDR2 is SYGVKD. The CDR3 DNA reads TGTGCCATCAGTGAGGGGACTAGCGGATCCTACGAGCAGTACGTC. It is translated as CAISEGTSGSYEQYV.

This clonotype was recorded a few times. This chain uses TRBV6-6 with TRBJ2-3; D might be TRBD1 or TRBD2, each matching 6 bases. The length of the CDR3 is 16 residues. V shed 5 bases and J shed 6 bases, with 21 bases lying between them. CDR1 and CDR2 from the germline V gene are MNHNY and SVGAGI (reference sequence). CDR3 sequence: CASSPTRSGGGDTQYF. CDR3 DNA sequence: TGTGCCAGCAGTCCGACACGTAGCGGAGGGGGGGATACGCAGTATTTT.

This sequence joins TRBV18 and TRBJ2-2; D unresolved. The CDR3 runs to 14 residues. V shed 3 bases and J shed 1 base, with 6 bases lying between them. Germline V CDR1 and CDR2: KGHSH, LQKENI. CDR3 sequence reads: CASSPDLNTGELFF. CDR3 bases: TGTGCCAGCTCACCGGACCTGAACACCGGGGAGCTGTTTTTT.

Ten or more counts support this clonotype. This chain links TRBV2 with TRBJ1-1; D gene ambiguous. The germline V and J ends were trimmed by 4 bases and 1 base, with 7 bases remaining between them. The germline V gene encodes CDR1 SNHLY and CDR2 FYNNEI. The CDR3 totals 13 residues. CDR3 sequence (DNA): TGTGCCAGCAGTGCGGAGACGAACACTGAAGCTTTCTTT. This codes for CASSAETNTEAFF.